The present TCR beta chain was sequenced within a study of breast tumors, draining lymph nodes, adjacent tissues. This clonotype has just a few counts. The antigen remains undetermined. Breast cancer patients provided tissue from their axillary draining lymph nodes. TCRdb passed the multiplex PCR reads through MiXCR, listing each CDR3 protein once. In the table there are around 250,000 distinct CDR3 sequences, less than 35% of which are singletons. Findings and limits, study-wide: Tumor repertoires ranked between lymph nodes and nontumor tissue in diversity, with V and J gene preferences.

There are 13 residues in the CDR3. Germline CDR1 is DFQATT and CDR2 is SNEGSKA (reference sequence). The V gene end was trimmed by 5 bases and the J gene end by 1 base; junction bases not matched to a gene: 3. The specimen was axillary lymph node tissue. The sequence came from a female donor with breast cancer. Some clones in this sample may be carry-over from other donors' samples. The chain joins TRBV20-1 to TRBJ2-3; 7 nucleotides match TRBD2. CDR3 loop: CSAGRGGTDTQYF. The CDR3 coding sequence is TGCAGTGCTGGACGGGGGGGCACAGATACGCAGTATTTT.